The 31 T cell receptor beta chains in this list originate from one sample, sequenced in a study of Ad26.COV2.S vaccination and SARS-CoV-2 variants. The repertoire was sequenced with immunoSEQ multiplex PCR; TCRdb's copy has only in-frame clones and lacks some. Of about 350,000 clones listed, 88% are singletons. As to treatment: over 15 received Ad26.COV2.S at low or high dose, single or two shots; 5 received placebo; per-sample allocation not given. It was on day 63 after the first vaccine or placebo injection that samples were taken. This specimen was peripheral blood, taken in a trial of Ad26.COV2.S vaccine versus placebo. The receptor source for this set is a person between 18 and 59 years old who received the Ad26.COV2.S COVID-19 vaccine or a placebo.

The V and J genes are TRBV4-3 and TRBJ1-6; no reliable D call. The germline CDR1 and CDR2 sequences are LGHNA and YSLEER. V lost 0 bases and J lost 11, with 8 bases in between. This CDR3 contains 13 residues. CDR3 amino acids: CASSQDVVTPLHF. The DNA of the CDR3 is TGCGCCAGCAGCCAAGATGTGGTGACACCCCTCCACTTT.

This sequence joins TRBV18 and TRBJ1-1, with 9 bases identical to TRBD1. This CDR3 contains 15 residues. Germline V gene lookup returns CDR1 KGHSH and CDR2 LQKENI. Trimming took 6 bases from V and 5 from J; bases not matched to a gene: 10. The DNA of the CDR3 is TGTGCCAGCTCCCCCTGGGACAGGGTTAAGACTGAAGCTTTCTTT. This sequence encodes CASSPWDRVKTEAFF. The entire variable domain, with the rest obtained from reference TRBV18 and TRBJ1-1, is as follows: NAGVMQNPRHLVRRRGQEARLRCSPMKGHSHVYWYRQLPEEGLKFMVYLQKENIIDESGMPKERFSAEFPKEGPSILRIQQVVRGDSAAYFCASSPWDRVKTEAFFGQGTRLTVV.

The chain couples TRBV6-5 to TRBJ2-5; the D gene is possibly TRBD1 (6 bases). The V gene lost 0 bases and the J gene lost 5 bases, with 10 bases spanning the gap. The CDR3 totals 14 residues. CDR1 and CDR2 (germline): MNHEY, SVGAGI. DNA for the CDR3: TGTGCCAGCAGTTACTCGGAGAGGGGGGAGACCCAGTACTTC. Translated, it gives CASSYSERGETQYF.

V is TRBV2 and J is TRBJ1-2; possible D gene TRBD1, 5 bases. Trimming removed 6 bases from V and 3 bases from J, with 14 bases in between. The CDR3 is 14 residues long. Germline CDR1 is SNHLY and CDR2 is FYNNEI. The CDR3 is CASRPGAGYYGYTF. The CDR3 nucleotides read TGTGCCAGCAGACCTGGGGCCGGGTACTATGGCTACACCTTC.

This clone was observed a handful of times. The V and J genes are TRBV30 and TRBJ2-2, with D perhaps given as TRBD1 or TRBD2 (5 bases each). Germline CDR1 GTSNPN, CDR2 SVGIG (reference sequence). The V gene lost 1 base and the J gene lost 4 bases, with 10 bases spanning the gap. The CDR3 runs to 14 residues. CDR3: CAWSGGTITGELFF. Written as DNA, the CDR3 is TGTGCCTGGAGTGGTGGGACCATCACCGGGGAGCTGTTTTTT.

V usage is TRBV20-1 and J usage is TRBJ1-2; unclear D gene. Trimming removed 6 bases at V and 2 bases at J, with 4 bases between. This CDR3 is built from 10 residues. The germline V gene has CDR1 DFQATT and CDR2 SNEGSKA (reference sequence). CDR3 bases: TGCAGTGCACAGAACTATGGCTACACCTTC. Its translation is CSAQNYGYTF.

This chain joins TRBV3-1 (or the pseudogene TRBV3-2) and TRBJ2-3; the D is unclear. Germline-derived CDR1 and CDR2 are LGHDT and YNNKEL (reference sequence). The CDR3 is 13 residues long. Trimming shortened V by 2 bases and J by 6 bases, and 9 bases separated the two germline ends. For the CDR3, the DNA is TGTGCCAGCAGCCAAATTAACTGGGATACGCAGTATTTT. Protein: CASSQINWDTQYF.

This rearrangement joins TRBV7-9 to TRBJ2-3; TRBD1 agrees at 11 bases. Trimming took 5 bases from V and 9 from J; bases not matched to a gene: 16. The V gene's germline CDR1 is SEHNR and CDR2 FQNEAQ (reference sequence). The CDR3 loop spans 17 amino acids. This chain's CDR3 is CASSPRPGDRGFLTQYF. For the CDR3, the DNA is TGTGCCAGCAGCCCCCGGCCGGGGGACAGGGGGTTTTTAACGCAGTATTTT.

This chain uses TRBV5-4 with TRBJ1-2; 8 positions match TRBD1. This CDR3 contains 14 residues. CDR1 is SGHNT, CDR2 YYREEE, per germline (reference sequence). The V gene end was trimmed by 1 base and the J gene end by 8 bases; junction bases not matched to a gene: 7. For the CDR3, the DNA is TGTGCCAGCAGCTTGTACAACAGGGGGGGAGGCTACACCTTC. This encodes CASSLYNRGGGYTF.

The chain has TRBV19 and TRBJ1-5; D not certain. The V end lost 1 base, the J end lost 4 bases, and 11 bases lay between the germline ends. The CDR3 consists of 15 residues. Germline lookup yields CDR1 LNHDA and CDR2 SQIVND (reference sequence). CDR3: CASSIARDWNQPQHF. Here the CDR3 DNA reads TGTGCCAGTAGTATAGCCCGGGATTGGAATCAGCCCCAGCATTTT.

The rearrangement links TRBV10-3 to TRBJ2-1; D might be TRBD1 (6 bases). Germline V gives CDR1 ENHRY, CDR2 SYGVKD. Trimming took 0 bases from V and 7 from J, leaving 16 bases between them. The CDR3 runs to 16 residues. The CDR3 spells CAISESTSQGNNEQFF. CDR3 sequence (DNA): TGTGCCATCAGTGAGTCCACCTCACAGGGAAATAATGAGCAGTTCTTC.

CDR3 DNA: TGCGCCAGCAGCTTTACGGTATCCTACGAGCAGTACTTC. The encoded protein is CASSFTVSYEQYF. The gene calls are TRBV5-1 and TRBJ2-7; unclear D gene. This CDR3 is 13 amino acids long. Germline V gives CDR1 SGHRS, CDR2 YFSETQ. V gave up 2 bases and J gave up 1 base, with 7 bases separating them.

The chain combines TRBV28 with TRBJ2-7; TRBD1 aligns across 8 bases. This CDR3 spans 16 amino acids. J lost 7 bases, V lost 6 bases, and 17 bases had no gene match. Germline loops: CDR1 MDHEN, CDR2 SYDVKM. The CDR3 loop is CASSLPGQGGAGEQYF. Written as DNA, the CDR3 is TGTGCCAGCAGCCTCCCCGGACAGGGTGGGGCGGGGGAGCAGTACTTC. Full variable domain (rest looked up from reference TRBV28 and TRBJ2-7): DVKVTQSSRYLVKRTGEKVFLECVQDMDHENMFWYRQDPGLGLRLIYFSYDVKMKEKGDIPEGYSVSREKKERFSLILESASTNQTSMYLCASSLPGQGGAGEQYFGPGTRLTVT.

This clone has only one observation. The V and J genes are TRBV5-1 and TRBJ2-3; 7 positions agree with TRBD1. V shed 2 bases and J 1 base; nucleotides not matched to a gene: 7. This CDR3 is 16 amino acids long. Germline V CDR1 and CDR2: SGHRS, YFSETQ. CDR3 residues: CASSFQGVKGTDTQYF. CDR3 nucleotides: TGCGCCAGCAGCTTTCAGGGGGTTAAGGGCACAGATACGCAGTATTTT.

The chain carries TRBV6-2 or TRBV6-3 and TRBJ2-5; a possible D gene is TRBD2 (5 bases). Germline V gene lookup returns CDR1 MNHEY and CDR2 SVGEGT. This CDR3 region has 12 residues. V lost 5 bases to trimming and J lost 5 bases, with 9 bases between them. Written as DNA, the CDR3 is TGTGCCAGCAGTGAGGGCGGGGAGACCCAGTACTTC. Its translation is CASSEGGETQYF.

V gene TRBV7-3 combines with J gene TRBJ1-2; 11 bases line up with TRBD1. Germline CDR1 reads SGHTA; CDR2 reads FQGTGA. The junction had 7 bases not matched to a gene; V was cut back by 1 base and J by 6 bases. This CDR3 region has 16 residues. The CDR3 spells CASSLIPGQGGDGYTF. The CDR3 region has the DNA TGTGCCAGCAGCTTAATACCGGGACAGGGGGGCGATGGCTACACCTTC.

CDR3 bases: TGTGCCAGCAGTTCAGGCGATTACGAGCAGTACTTC. Translated: CASSSGDYEQYF. The rearrangement links TRBV12-3 or TRBV12-4 to TRBJ2-7; D is unresolved. The length of the CDR3 is 12 residues. V was clipped by 4 bases and J by 4 bases, with 8 bases between them.

The chain joins TRBV5-4 to TRBJ1-1; no definite D call. The germline gives CDR1 SGHNT, CDR2 YYREEE (reference sequence). Trimming took off 0 bases at V and 5 bases at J, with 8 bases between the two ends. The CDR3 consists of 13 residues. The DNA for the CDR3 is TGTGCCAGCAGCTTGGTCCGGGGAACTGAAGCTTTCTTT. It is translated as CASSLVRGTEAFF.

The V call is TRBV2, the J call TRBJ1-2, with D possibly being TRBD1 (6 bases). From germline, CDR1 is SNHLY and CDR2 FYNNEI. The CDR3 covers 14 residues. V lost 4 bases to trimming and J lost 5 bases, with 14 bases between them. The CDR3: CASSGDTVIYGYTF. The CDR3 DNA reads TGTGCCAGCAGTGGGGACACTGTTATTTATGGCTACACCTTC. Using reference TRBV2 and TRBJ1-2 for the parts outside the CDR3, the full variable domain is EPEVTQTPSHQVTQMGQEVILRCVPISNHLYFYWYRQILGQKVEFLVSFYNNEISEKSEIFDDQFSVERPDGSNFTLKIRSTKLEDSAMYFCASSGDTVIYGYTFGSGTRLTVV.

This clone was observed a single time. This chain joins TRBV10-2 and TRBJ1-2; D is undetermined. The CDR3 runs to 13 residues. CDR1 is WSHSY and CDR2 is SAAADI in the germline V gene. V gave up 11 bases and J gave up 3 bases, with 16 bases separating them. The CDR3 loop is CALQKIGDYGYTF. Here the CDR3 DNA reads TGCGCCCTTCAAAAAATTGGGGACTATGGCTACACCTTC.

The chain employs TRBV25-1 and TRBJ1-3; D possibly corresponds to TRBD1 (6 bases). Trimming took 7 bases from V and 0 from J, leaving 13 bases between them. Looked up from germline, CDR1 is MGHDK and CDR2 is SYGVNS. The CDR3 sequence is 15 residues long. In DNA, the CDR3 is TGTGCCAGCACCCCGGACAGAGGCTCTGGAAACACCATATATTTT. It specifies CASTPDRGSGNTIYF.

This clone occurred a few times. V is TRBV5-4 and J is TRBJ2-6; D is unresolved. The germline CDR1 and CDR2 sequences are SGHNT and YYREEE (reference sequence). The CDR3 runs to 17 residues. The V and J ends lost 0 bases and 4 bases respectively, with 14 bases between them. The DNA of the CDR3 is TGTGCCAGCAGCTTGGCGGATTCCGGAACCGGGGCCAACGTCCTGACTTTC. It yields the protein CASSLADSGTGANVLTF.

The chain is built from TRBV7-3 and TRBJ2-2; TRBD1 is a possible D gene (6 bases). This CDR3 contains 13 residues. Germline V gene sequence: CDR1 SGHTA, CDR2 FQGTGA. Trimming removed 7 bases from V and 4 bases from J, with 10 bases in between. The CDR3: CASNNRVTGELFF. The CDR3 region has the DNA TGTGCCAGCAACAACAGGGTCACCGGGGAGCTGTTTTTT.

This chain uses TRBV7-6 with TRBJ1-6, with D possibly being TRBD1 (6 bases). The CDR3 sequence is 14 residues long. Germline V CDR1 and CDR2: SGHVS, FNYEAQ. V gave up 3 bases and J gave up 10 bases, with 13 bases separating them. CDR3 DNA sequence: TGTGCCAGCAGCTTGGACAGAACTTACTCACCCCTCCACTTT. It specifies CASSLDRTYSPLHF.

The chain couples TRBV6-1 to TRBJ1-6; D ambiguous. The V gene's germline CDR1 is MNHNS and CDR2 SASEGT. V was pared by 0 bases and J by 0 bases, with 6 bases between. There are 16 residues in the CDR3. The CDR3 sequence: CASSEAPSSYNSPLHF. CDR3 nucleotides: TGTGCCAGCAGTGAAGCCCCAAGCTCCTATAATTCACCCCTCCACTTT.

This clone turned up a few times. V is TRBV4-3 and J is TRBJ2-1; the match to TRBD2 covers 9 bases. The V gene's germline CDR1 is LGHNA and CDR2 YSLEER. V lost 4 bases, J lost 7 bases, and 17 bases stayed unmatched. The CDR3 loop spans 18 amino acids. The CDR3 sequence: CASSRSLGGAGGGNEQFF. CDR3 coding DNA: TGCGCCAGCAGCCGCTCGCTGGGGGGAGCGGGGGGAGGTAATGAGCAGTTCTTC.

The rearrangement joins TRBV10-3 to TRBJ2-1, with 7 positions matching TRBD2. The CDR3 runs to 18 residues. Losses at the gene ends were 10 bases for V and 0 bases for J; bases not matched to a gene: 18. From germline, CDR1 is ENHRY and CDR2 SYGVKD. The CDR3 reads CATKTREGQVLSYNEQFF. The CDR3 bases are TGTGCCACCAAAACGAGGGAGGGCCAAGTTCTCTCCTACAATGAGCAGTTCTTC.

The chain employs TRBV6-5 and TRBJ2-3; TRBD2 is a possible D gene (7 bases). CDR3 length equals 14 residues. In germline, CDR1 is MNHEY, CDR2 SVGAGI. Trimming took 5 bases from V and 2 from J, leaving 11 bases between them. The CDR3 DNA reads TGTGCCAGCAGTAGGGGGGGCACCACAGATACGCAGTATTTT. This encodes CASSRGGTTDTQYF.

The chain couples TRBV27 to TRBJ1-5; tentative D call: TRBD1 (6 bases). The germline V gene has CDR1 MNHEY and CDR2 SMNVEV (reference sequence). Trimming shortened V by 4 bases and J by 2 bases, and 18 bases separated the two germline ends. The CDR3 consists of 17 residues. CDR3 loop: CASSSTGWNGGNQPQHF. CDR3 sequence (DNA): TGTGCCAGCAGTTCGACAGGTTGGAACGGGGGCAATCAGCCCCAGCATTTT.

J is TRBJ2-2 and V is TRBV5-1; 14 bases are a match to TRBD2. CDR1 and CDR2 (germline): SGHRS, YFSETQ. With V trimmed by 4 bases and J by 0 bases, 5 bases remained unmatched. CDR3 size: 18 residues. CDR3 DNA: TGCGCCAGCAGCCCCCGACTAGCGGGAGGGCCGAACACCGGGGAGCTGTTTTTT. Translation: CASSPRLAGGPNTGELFF.

About this clone itself: This sample includes further DNA sequences coding for the same CDR3. This chain joins TRBV5-1 and TRBJ2-7; 10 nucleotides match TRBD2. Germline V gene sequence: CDR1 SGHRS, CDR2 YFSETQ. CDR3 length: 15 residues. V lost 0 bases to trimming and J lost 2 bases; unmatched junction nucleotides: 2. CDR3 bases: TGCGCCAGCAGCTTGGTGCTAGCGGGGGCCTACGAGCAGTACTTC. Translation: CASSLVLAGAYEQYF.